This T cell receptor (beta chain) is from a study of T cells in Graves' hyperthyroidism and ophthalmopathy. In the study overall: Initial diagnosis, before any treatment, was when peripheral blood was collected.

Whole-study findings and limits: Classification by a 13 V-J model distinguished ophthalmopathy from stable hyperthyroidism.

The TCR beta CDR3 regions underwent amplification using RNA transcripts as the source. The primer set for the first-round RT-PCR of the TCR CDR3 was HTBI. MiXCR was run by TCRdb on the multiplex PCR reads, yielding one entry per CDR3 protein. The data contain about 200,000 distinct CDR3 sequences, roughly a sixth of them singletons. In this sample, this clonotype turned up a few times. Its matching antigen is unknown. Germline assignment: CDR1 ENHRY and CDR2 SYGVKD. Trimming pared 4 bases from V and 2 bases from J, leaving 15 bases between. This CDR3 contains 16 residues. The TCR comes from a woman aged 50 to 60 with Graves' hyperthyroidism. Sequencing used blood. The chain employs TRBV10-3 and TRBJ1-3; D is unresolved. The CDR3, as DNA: TGTGCCATCAGTGGCCAAGAAATACCCCCTGGAAACACCATATATTTT. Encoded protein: CAISGQEIPPGNTIYF.